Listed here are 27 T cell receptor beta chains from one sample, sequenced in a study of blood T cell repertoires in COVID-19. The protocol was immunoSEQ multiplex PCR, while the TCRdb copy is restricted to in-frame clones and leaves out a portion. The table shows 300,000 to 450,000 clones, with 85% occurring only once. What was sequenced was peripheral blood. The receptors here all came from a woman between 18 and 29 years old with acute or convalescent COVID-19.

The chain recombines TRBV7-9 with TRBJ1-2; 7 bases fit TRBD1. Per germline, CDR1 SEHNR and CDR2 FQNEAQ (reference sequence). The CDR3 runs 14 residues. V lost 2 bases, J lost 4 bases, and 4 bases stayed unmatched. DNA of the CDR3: TGTGCCAGCAGCTTACAACAGGGGTCCTATGGCTACACCTTC. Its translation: CASSLQQGSYGYTF.

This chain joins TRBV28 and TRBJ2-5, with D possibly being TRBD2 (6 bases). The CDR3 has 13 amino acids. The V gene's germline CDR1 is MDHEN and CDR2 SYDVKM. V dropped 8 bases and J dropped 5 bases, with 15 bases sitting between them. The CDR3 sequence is CASGTGGAETQYF. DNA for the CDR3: TGTGCCAGCGGAACAGGAGGGGCCGAGACCCAGTACTTC.

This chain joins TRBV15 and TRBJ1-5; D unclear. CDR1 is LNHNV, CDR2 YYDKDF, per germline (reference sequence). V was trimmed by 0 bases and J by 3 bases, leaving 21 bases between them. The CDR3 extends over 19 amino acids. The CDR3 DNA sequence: TGTGCCACCAGCAGAGATTCACCTCCGAGGGCCCAACTCAATCAGCCCCAGCATTTT. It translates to CATSRDSPPRAQLNQPQHF.

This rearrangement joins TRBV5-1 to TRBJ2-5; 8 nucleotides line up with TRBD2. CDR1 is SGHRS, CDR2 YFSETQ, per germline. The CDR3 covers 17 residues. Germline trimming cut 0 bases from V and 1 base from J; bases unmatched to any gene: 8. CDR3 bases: TGCGCCAGCAGCTTGGTACGAGCGGGAGACCCCCAAGAGACCCAGTACTTC. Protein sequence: CASSLVRAGDPQETQYF.

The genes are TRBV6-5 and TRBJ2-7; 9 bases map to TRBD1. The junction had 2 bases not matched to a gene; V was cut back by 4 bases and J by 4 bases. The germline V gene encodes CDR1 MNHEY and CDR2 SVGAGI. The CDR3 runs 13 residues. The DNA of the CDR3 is TGTGCCAGCAGTTCCGGGACAGGGTACGAGCAGTACTTC. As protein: CASSSGTGYEQYF.

CDR3 nucleotide sequence: TGTGCCCTTGGGAGGGGATACAATGAGCAGTTCTTC. As protein: CALGRGYNEQFF. The rearrangement links TRBV12-3 or TRBV12-4 to TRBJ2-1, with 7 bases lining up with TRBD2. This CDR3 is 12 amino acids long. Trimming at V came to 11 bases and at J to 4 bases, leaving 5 bases not matched to a gene.

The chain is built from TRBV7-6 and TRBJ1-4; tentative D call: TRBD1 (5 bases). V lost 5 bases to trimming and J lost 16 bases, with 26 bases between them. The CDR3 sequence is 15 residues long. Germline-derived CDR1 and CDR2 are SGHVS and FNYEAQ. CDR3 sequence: CASSLHGRFQGLPFF. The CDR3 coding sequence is TGTGCCAGCAGCCTACACGGCCGTTTTCAGGGTTTACCGTTTTTT. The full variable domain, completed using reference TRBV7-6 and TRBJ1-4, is GAGVSQSPRYKVTKRGQDVALRCDPISGHVSLYWYRQALGQGPEFLTYFNYEAQQDKSGLPNDRFSAERPEGSISTLTIQRTEQRDSAMYRCASSLHGRFQGLPFFGSGTQLSVL.

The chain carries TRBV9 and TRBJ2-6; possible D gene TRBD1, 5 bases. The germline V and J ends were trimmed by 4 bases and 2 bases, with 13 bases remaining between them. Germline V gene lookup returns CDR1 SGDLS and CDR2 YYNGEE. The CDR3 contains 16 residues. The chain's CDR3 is CASSPPGFTGANVLTF. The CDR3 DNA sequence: TGTGCCAGCAGCCCCCCAGGGTTTACTGGGGCCAACGTCCTGACTTTC.

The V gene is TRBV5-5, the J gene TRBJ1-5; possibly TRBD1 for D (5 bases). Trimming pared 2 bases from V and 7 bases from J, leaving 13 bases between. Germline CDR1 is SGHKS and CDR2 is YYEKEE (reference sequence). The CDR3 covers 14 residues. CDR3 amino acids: CASSFVQAGQPQHF. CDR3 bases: TGTGCCAGCAGCTTCGTACAGGCGGGGCAGCCCCAGCATTTT.

The CDR3 DNA follows: TGTGCCAGCAGCTTGGGGGAGGGCACTGAAGCTTTCTTT. Translation gives CASSLGEGTEAFF. The V and J genes are TRBV7-9 and TRBJ1-1; possibly TRBD1 for D (5 bases). V lost 3 bases to trimming and J lost 4 bases, with 9 bases between them. This CDR3 comprises 13 residues. CDR1 and CDR2 from the germline V gene are SEHNR and FQNEAQ (reference sequence).

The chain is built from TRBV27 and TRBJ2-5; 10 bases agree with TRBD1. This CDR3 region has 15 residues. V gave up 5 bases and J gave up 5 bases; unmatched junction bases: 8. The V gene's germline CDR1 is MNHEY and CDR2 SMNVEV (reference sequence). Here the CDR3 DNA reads TGTGCCAGCAGTACCGGGACAGGGGCAGGGGAGACCCAGTACTTC. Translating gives CASSTGTGAGETQYF.

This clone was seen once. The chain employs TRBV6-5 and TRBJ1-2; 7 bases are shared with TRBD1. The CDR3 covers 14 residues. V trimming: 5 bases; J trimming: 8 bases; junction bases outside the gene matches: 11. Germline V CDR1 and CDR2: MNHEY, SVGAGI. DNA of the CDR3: TGTGCCAGCAGTCCCCCCGGGACAGATCGCGGCTACACCTTC. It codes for CASSPPGTDRGYTF.

The CDR3 bases are TGTGCCAGCAGTCCCTACACAGGGATAACTGAAGCTTTCTTT. Protein product: CASSPYTGITEAFF. The V and J genes are TRBV6-5 and TRBJ1-1; perhaps TRBD1 as D (6 bases). Trimming stripped 5 bases from V and 5 bases from J, with 15 bases between. Germline lookup yields CDR1 MNHEY and CDR2 SVGAGI. This CDR3 region has 14 residues.

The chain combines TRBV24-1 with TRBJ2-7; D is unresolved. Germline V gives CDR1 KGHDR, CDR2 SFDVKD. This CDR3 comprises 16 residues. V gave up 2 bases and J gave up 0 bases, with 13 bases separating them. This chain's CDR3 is CATSDSRAAASYEQYF. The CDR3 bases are TGTGCCACCAGTGATTCTCGCGCCGCCGCCTCCTACGAGCAGTACTTC.

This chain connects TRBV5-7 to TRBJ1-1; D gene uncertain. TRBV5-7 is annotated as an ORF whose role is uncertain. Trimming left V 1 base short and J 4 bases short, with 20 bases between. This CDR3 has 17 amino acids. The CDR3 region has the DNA TGTGCCAGCAGCTTGAATGAACACTCGGGTGGAGGCACTGAAGCTTTCTTT. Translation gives CASSLNEHSGGGTEAFF.

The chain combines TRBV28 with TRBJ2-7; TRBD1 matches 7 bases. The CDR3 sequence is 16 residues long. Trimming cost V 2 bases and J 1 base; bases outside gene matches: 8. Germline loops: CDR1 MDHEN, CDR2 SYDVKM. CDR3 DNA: TGTGCCAGCAGTTTAGAAGAGGGACAGCTATCCTACGAGCAGTACTTC. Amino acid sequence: CASSLEEGQLSYEQYF.

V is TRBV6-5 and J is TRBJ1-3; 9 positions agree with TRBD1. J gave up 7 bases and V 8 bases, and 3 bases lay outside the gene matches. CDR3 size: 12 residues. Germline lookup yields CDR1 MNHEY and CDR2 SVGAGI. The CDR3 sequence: CASAGTGNTIYF. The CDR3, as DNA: TGTGCCAGCGCCGGGACAGGGAACACCATATATTTT.

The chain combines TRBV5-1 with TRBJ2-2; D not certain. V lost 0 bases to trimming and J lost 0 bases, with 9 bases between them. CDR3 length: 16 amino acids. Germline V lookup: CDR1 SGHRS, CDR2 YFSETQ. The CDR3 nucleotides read TGCGCCAGCAGCTTGGTAGTTCGCCCGAACACCGGGGAGCTGTTTTTT. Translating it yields CASSLVVRPNTGELFF.

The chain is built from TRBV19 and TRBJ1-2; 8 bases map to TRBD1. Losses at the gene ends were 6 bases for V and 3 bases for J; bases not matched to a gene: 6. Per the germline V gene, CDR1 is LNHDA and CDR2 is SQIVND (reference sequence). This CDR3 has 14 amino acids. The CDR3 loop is CASRRPGQDYGYTF. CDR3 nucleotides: TGTGCCAGTAGACGCCCGGGACAGGACTATGGCTACACCTTC.

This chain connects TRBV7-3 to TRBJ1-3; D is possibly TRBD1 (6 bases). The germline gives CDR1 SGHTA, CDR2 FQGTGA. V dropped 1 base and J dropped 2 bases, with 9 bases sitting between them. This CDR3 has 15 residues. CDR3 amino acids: CASSLIGGAGNTIYF. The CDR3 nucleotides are TGTGCCAGCAGCTTAATAGGGGGAGCTGGAAACACCATATATTTT.

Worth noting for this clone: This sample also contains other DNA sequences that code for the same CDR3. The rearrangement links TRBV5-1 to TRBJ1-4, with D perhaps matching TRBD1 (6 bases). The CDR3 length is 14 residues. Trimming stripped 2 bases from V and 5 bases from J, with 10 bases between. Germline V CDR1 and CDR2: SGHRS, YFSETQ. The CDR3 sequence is CASSLGGSNEKLFF. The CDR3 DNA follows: TGCGCCAGCAGCTTAGGGGGTTCCAATGAAAAACTGTTTTTT.

The CDR3 loop reads CASRAQGAGGNTIYF. CDR3 nucleotide sequence: TGTGCCAGCAGGGCACAGGGGGCTGGTGGAAACACCATATATTTT. The chain uses TRBV28 and TRBJ1-3; 9 nucleotides match TRBD1. The V gene's germline CDR1 is MDHEN and CDR2 SYDVKM. This CDR3 region has 15 residues. The junction had 6 bases not matched to a gene; V was cut back by 6 bases and J by 3 bases.

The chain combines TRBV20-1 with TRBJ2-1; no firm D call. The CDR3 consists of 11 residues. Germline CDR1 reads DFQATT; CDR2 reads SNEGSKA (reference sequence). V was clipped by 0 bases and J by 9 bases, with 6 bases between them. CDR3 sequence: CSARDLGEQFF. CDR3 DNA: TGCAGTGCTAGAGATCTAGGTGAGCAGTTCTTC.

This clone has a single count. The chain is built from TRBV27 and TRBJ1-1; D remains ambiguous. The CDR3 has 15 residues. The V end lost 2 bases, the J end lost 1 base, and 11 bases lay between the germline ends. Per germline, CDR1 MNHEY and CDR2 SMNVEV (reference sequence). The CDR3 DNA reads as TGTGCCAGCAGTTTAGGAGGGATGGCGAACACTGAAGCTTTCTTT. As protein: CASSLGGMANTEAFF.

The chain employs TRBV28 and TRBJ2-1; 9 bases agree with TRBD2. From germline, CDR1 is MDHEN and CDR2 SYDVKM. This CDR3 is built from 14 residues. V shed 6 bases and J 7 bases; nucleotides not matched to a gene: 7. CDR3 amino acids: CASSRGTSLNEQFF. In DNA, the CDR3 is TGTGCCAGCAGCCGTGGGACTAGCTTGAATGAGCAGTTCTTC.

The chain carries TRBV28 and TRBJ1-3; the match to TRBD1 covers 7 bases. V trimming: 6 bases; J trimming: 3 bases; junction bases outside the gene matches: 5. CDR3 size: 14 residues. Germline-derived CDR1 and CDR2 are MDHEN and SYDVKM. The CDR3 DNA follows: TGTGCCAGCAGCCTGACAGGGAGTGGAAACACCATATATTTT. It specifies CASSLTGSGNTIYF.

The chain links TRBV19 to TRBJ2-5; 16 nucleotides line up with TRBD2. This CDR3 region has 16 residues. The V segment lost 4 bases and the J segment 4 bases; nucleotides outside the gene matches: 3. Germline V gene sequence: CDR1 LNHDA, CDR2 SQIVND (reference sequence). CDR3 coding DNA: TGTGCCAGTAGTAGGGGACTAGCGGGAGGGGGAGAGACCCAGTACTTC. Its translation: CASSRGLAGGGETQYF.